This T cell receptor beta chain was identified in a study of OX40 agonist ivuxolimab in advanced cancers. Study-wide context: In this trial design, patients received ivuxolimab intravenously at 0.01 to 10 mg/kg every 2 weeks. Of the patients, three showed partial responses, one with hepatocellular carcinoma and two with cutaneous melanoma. Points from the study as a whole: Among some nonresponders, normalized T-cell clonal expansion was also low.

This CDR3 has 13 residues. Germline CDR1 is KGHSH and CDR2 is LQKENI. V shed 4 bases and J shed 0 bases, with 7 bases lying between them. This clone came up a few times. Its antigen is currently unknown. The data were produced by immunoSEQ multiplex PCR, yet TCRdb's version contains in-frame clones alone and is incomplete. This sample has about 120,000 clones, with roughly nine tenths found just once. The source is an adult with an advanced solid tumor such as melanoma, head and neck, liver or kidney cancer. The source was CD4+ or CD8+ T cells sorted from blood, collected in a trial of the OX40 agonist ivuxolimab. V and J are TRBV18 and TRBJ2-7, with D uncertain. The DNA for the CDR3 is TGTGCCAGCTCACAACGTAGCTCCTACGAGCAGTACTTC. Translating it yields CASSQRSSYEQYF.